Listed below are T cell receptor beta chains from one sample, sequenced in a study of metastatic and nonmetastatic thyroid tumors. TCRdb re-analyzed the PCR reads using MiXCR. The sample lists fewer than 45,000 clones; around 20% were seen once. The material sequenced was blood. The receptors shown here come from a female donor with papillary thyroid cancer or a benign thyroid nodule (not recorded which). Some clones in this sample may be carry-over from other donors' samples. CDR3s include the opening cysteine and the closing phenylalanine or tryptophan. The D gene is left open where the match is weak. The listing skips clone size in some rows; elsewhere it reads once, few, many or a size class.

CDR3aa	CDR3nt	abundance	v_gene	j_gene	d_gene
CARALQGTESFF	TGTGCCCGAGCCCTACAGGGCACTGAATCTTTCTTT	NA	TRBV30	TRBJ1-1	NA
CASSPLASGIQETQYF	TGTGCCAGCAGCCCCCTGGCTAGCGGGATCCAAGAGACCCAGTACTTC	NA	TRBV3-1	TRBJ2-5	TRBD2
CAWSHKTRAAEAFF	TGTGCCTGGAGTCACAAAACCAGGGCGGCTGAAGCTTTCTTT	NA	TRBV30	TRBJ1-1	NA
CASSSPLNYNEQFF	TGTGCCAGCAGCTCCCCCCTTAACTACAATGAGCAGTTCTTC	NA	TRBV7-9	TRBJ2-1	NA
CASSYGASGSMRNEQFF	TGTGCCAGCAGTTACGGGGCTAGCGGGAGTATGAGGAATGAGCAGTTCTTC	few	TRBV6-2/TRBV6-3	TRBJ2-1	TRBD2
CASTFRSGIGTGELFF	TGTGCCAGCACCTTCCGTAGCGGGATTGGCACCGGGGAGCTGTTTTTT	NA	TRBV4-2	TRBJ2-2	TRBD2
CASSYREWSTYNEQFF	TGTGCCAGCAGTTACAGGGAATGGAGTACCTACAATGAGCAGTTCTTC	NA	TRBV6-5	TRBJ2-1	NA
CAVKKFLNTEAFF	TGTGCCGTAAAAAAGTTCCTGAACACTGAAGCTTTCTTT	NA	TRBV10-3	TRBJ1-1	NA
CAWSASGSYEQFF	TGTGCCTGGAGTGCTAGCGGGAGCTATGAGCAGTTCTTC	few	TRBV30	TRBJ2-1	TRBD2
CASSVGAGSGNTIYF	TGTGCCAGCAGCGTAGGGGCAGGCTCTGGAAACACCATATATTTT	many	TRBV9	TRBJ1-3	NA
CASRTTGSGGYTF	TGTGCCAGTAGAACGACAGGGTCGGGGGGCTACACCTTC	many	TRBV19	TRBJ1-2	TRBD1